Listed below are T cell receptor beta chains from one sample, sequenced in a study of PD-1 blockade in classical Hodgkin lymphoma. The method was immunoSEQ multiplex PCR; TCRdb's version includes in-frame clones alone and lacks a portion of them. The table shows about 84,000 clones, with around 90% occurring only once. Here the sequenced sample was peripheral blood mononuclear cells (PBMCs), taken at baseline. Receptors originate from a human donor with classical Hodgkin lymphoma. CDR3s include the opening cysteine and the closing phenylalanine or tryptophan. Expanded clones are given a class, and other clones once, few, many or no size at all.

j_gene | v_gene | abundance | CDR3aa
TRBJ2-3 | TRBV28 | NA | CATRRQGRTDTQYF
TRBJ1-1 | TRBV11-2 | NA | CASSAGTKTEAFF
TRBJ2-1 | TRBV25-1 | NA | CASSELRAGNSYNEQFF
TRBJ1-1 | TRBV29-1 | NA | CSGKTGSGPEAFF
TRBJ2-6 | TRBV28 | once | CASSLGGTGANVLTF
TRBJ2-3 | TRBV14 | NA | CASSRTSGRYEQYF
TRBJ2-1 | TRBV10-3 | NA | CANRVHIYNEQFF
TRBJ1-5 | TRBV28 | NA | CASSLLTVSRQPQHF
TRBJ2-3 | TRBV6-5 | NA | CASSYSGLARGDTQYF
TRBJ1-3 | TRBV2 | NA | CASILNAGGNTIYF
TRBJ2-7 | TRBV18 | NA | CASSPPGSTHEQYF
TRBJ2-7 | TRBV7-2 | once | CASSMYEQYF
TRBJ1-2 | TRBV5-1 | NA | CASSLDGDYGYTF
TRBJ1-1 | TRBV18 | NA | CASKEIFGLEIEAFF
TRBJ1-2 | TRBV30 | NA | CAFGQEAFYGYTF
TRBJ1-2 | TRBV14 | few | CASSPTRGGPYGYTF
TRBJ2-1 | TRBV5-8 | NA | CASSPDRFHEQFF
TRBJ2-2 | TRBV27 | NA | CASSSPGRRGELFF
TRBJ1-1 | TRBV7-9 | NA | CASSDPRGGNLF
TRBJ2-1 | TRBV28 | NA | CASHPAGNYNEQFF
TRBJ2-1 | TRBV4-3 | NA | CASSQEVGTSGLNEQFF
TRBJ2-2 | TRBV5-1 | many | CASSVAGGTTGELFF
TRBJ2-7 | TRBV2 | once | CASSGRDRYEQYF
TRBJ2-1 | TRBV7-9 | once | CASSSRPGLEIKEQFF
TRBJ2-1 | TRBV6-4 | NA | CASSDSRSGGTFNEQFF
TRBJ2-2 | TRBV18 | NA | CASSAVLVGPNTGELFF